This T cell receptor beta chain is drawn from a study of T cell repertoires in cytomegalovirus infection. Study-wide background: Through public TCR beta signatures, both CMV infection and matching HLA type were indicated. Findings and limits, study-wide: Within the response measured ex vivo, HLA-C-restricted CMV-specific TCR beta clonotypes were dominant. The cumulative frequency of public TCR beta families distinguished individuals who carried CMV together with the relevant HLA.

Germline V gene lookup returns CDR1 SGHTA and CDR2 FQGNSA. The germline V and J ends were trimmed by 0 bases and 5 bases, with 11 bases remaining between them. This CDR3 spans 15 amino acids. A single record per CDR3 protein comes from TCRdb applying MiXCR to the reads. The repertoire holds around 450,000 distinct CDR3 sequences, 31% seen once, with roughly an eighth in the top ten. This clonotype was found many times. What it binds is unknown. This rearrangement joins TRBV7-2 to TRBJ1-5; TRBD1 might be the D (5 bases). The specimen was PBMCs. The receptor was isolated from a human donor in good health (CMV status not recorded). Some clones in this sample may be carry-over from other donors' samples. CDR3 bases: TGTGCCAGCAGCTTAGCAGGGGCGAGTGATCAGCCCCAGCATTTT. Translated, it gives CASSLAGASDQPQHF.